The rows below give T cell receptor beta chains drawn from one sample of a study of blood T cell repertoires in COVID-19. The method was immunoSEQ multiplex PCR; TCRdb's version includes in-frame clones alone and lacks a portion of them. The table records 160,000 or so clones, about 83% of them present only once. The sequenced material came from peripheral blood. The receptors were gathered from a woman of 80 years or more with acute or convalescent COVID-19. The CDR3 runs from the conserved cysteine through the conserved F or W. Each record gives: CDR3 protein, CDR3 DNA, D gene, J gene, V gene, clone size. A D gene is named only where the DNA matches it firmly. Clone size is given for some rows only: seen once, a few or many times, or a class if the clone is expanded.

CASSTRQGGDEQYF | TGTGCCAGCAGTACTCGACAGGGGGGGGACGAGCAGTACTTC | TRBD1 | TRBJ2-7 | TRBV27 | NA
CASSSLTNEKLFF | TGTGCCAGTAGTTCATTGACAAACGAAAAACTGTTTTTT | NA | TRBJ1-4 | TRBV19 | NA
CASSQVSSGANVLTF | TGTGCCAGCAGCCAAGTTAGCTCTGGGGCCAACGTCCTGACTTTC | NA | TRBJ2-6 | TRBV3-1/TRBV3-2 | NA
CASSFTGVGANVLTF | TGCGCCAGCAGCTTTACAGGGGTGGGGGCCAACGTCCTGACTTTC | TRBD1 | TRBJ2-6 | TRBV5-1 | NA
CASSDTGGGYSPLHF | TGTGCCAGCAGTGATACTGGGGGAGGGTATTCACCCCTCCACTTT | NA | TRBJ1-6 | TRBV2 | NA
CASSESQGSGELFF | TGCGCCAGCAGTGAGTCCCAGGGATCCGGGGAGCTGTTTTTT | NA | TRBJ2-2 | TRBV10-1 | NA
CASSPGRGETQYF | TGTGCCAGCAGCCCCGGGCGGGGAGAGACCCAGTACTTC | NA | TRBJ2-5 | TRBV11-2 | NA
CASRVDGGSTEAFF | TGTGCCAGCAGAGTGGACGGGGGGAGCACTGAAGCTTTCTTT | NA | TRBJ1-1 | TRBV7-2 | NA
CASHTGVSGIREAFF | TGTGCCAGTCATACAGGGGTCTCCGGGATACGTGAAGCTTTCTTT | TRBD1 | TRBJ1-1 | TRBV19 | NA
CASLSREQNTEAFF | TGTGCCAGCCTGAGCAGGGAACAGAACACTGAAGCTTTCTTT | NA | TRBJ1-1 | TRBV19 | NA
CASSTGYGNTIYF | TGTGCCAGCAGCACAGGGTACGGAAACACCATATATTTT | NA | TRBJ1-3 | TRBV7-3 | once
CASSEPGQLNYGYTF | TGTGCCAGCAGTGAACCGGGACAGCTGAACTATGGCTACACCTTC | TRBD1 | TRBJ1-2 | TRBV6-1 | once
CASSPGQTTYEQYF | TGTGCCAGCAGCCCAGGACAGACCACATACGAGCAGTACTTC | NA | TRBJ2-7 | TRBV7-8 | NA
CASGTSGPDTQYF | TGTGCCAGCGGGACTAGCGGCCCCGATACGCAGTATTTT | TRBD2 | TRBJ2-3 | TRBV28 | few
CASSSQGQGATYEQYF | TGTGCCAGCAGTTCCCAGGGACAGGGGGCGACCTACGAGCAGTACTTC | TRBD1 | TRBJ2-7 | TRBV27 | NA
CASSKGLGETQYF | TGTGCCAGCAGCAAGGGACTCGGGGAGACCCAGTACTTC | NA | TRBJ2-5 | TRBV5-4 | once
CASSPLTSEETQYF | TGCGCCAGCAGCCCCTTGACTAGCGAAGAGACCCAGTACTTC | TRBD2 | TRBJ2-5 | TRBV10-2 | NA
CASSQRTFGGYSYNEQFF | TGTGCCAGCAGCCAAAGGACTTTCGGGGGATACTCCTACAATGAGCAGTTCTTC | NA | TRBJ2-1 | TRBV14 | NA
CASRQGTGGDEQYF | TGTGCCAGCAGGCAAGGGACAGGGGGCGACGAGCAGTACTTC | TRBD1 | TRBJ2-7 | TRBV5-6 | NA
CASSQGSSGGNEKLFF | TGTGCCAGCTCACAGGGATCATCCGGGGGTAATGAAAAACTGTTTTTT | NA | TRBJ1-4 | TRBV18 | NA
CASSSSPPVTQYF | TGTGCCAGCAGTTCCTCCCCCCCGGTGACCCAGTACTTC | NA | TRBJ2-5 | TRBV12-3/TRBV12-4 | NA
CASSLALGTGDPYGYTF | TGTGCCAGCAGCTTGGCCCTAGGGACAGGGGATCCCTATGGCTACACCTTC | TRBD1 | TRBJ1-2 | TRBV5-4 | NA
CASSLTGGEKLFF | TGCGCCAGCAGCTTGACAGGGGGCGAAAAACTGTTTTTT | TRBD1 | TRBJ1-4 | TRBV5-1 | NA
CASSLAPTGGGSPLHF | TGTGCCAGCAGCTTAGCGCCGACAGGGGGAGGTTCACCCCTCCACTTT | TRBD1 | TRBJ1-6 | TRBV7-2 | NA
CASSLGDTSKPLHF | TGTGCCAGCAGCTTAGGGGACACCTCTAAACCCCTCCACTTT | NA | TRBJ1-6 | TRBV7-2 | NA